The clone carrying this T cell receptor (beta chain) has a single count. The V gene end was trimmed by 11 bases and the J gene end by 5 bases; junction bases not matched to a gene: 10. The germline V gene encodes CDR1 LNHDA and CDR2 SQIVND (reference sequence). The CDR3 totals 14 residues. Original data processing: By means of reference gene primer amplification, nucleated cell counts were estimated. The data were produced by immunoSEQ multiplex PCR, yet TCRdb's version contains in-frame clones alone and is incomplete. That table supplies the V and J calls and clone size; D and trimming were determined from the DNA. The sample yields about 100,000 clones, 75% to 90% seen once. These data come from a study of blood T cell repertoires in COVID-19. Overall study context: Sample material is recorded as cDNA or gDNA derived from T cells, B-cell-depleted T cells, or PBMCs.

This TCR was recovered from a woman older than 75 with acute or convalescent COVID-19. Sequencing used peripheral blood. The rearrangement links TRBV19 to TRBJ1-4; 8 positions match TRBD1. CDR3 protein: CASRERQGNEKLFF. DNA for the CDR3: TGTGCCTCCCGTGAACGACAGGGGAATGAAAAACTGTTTTTT.